This T cell receptor (beta chain) stems from a study of beta chain features in type 1 diabetes. Staining for CD45RO/CCR7/CD25/CD127/CD95/CD27 allowed sorting of CD4+ naive, central memory, regulatory and stem cell-like memory cells. Without exception, sorted populations had purity beyond 95%. Expressed TCRB transcripts got sequenced, as all isolated RNA was reverse transcribed. The data were produced by immunoSEQ multiplex PCR, yet TCRdb's version contains in-frame clones alone and is incomplete. The table includes around 650,000 clones, about an eighth detected once. As concerns this clone: Its target is unknown.

Regarding the study as a whole: Moderately but significantly shorter TCRB CDR3s were found in Type 1 diabetes patients in all four CD4+ subsets.

The material sequenced was naive CD4+ T cells from blood. This receptor was obtained from a young man with type 1 diabetes.

For the CDR3, the DNA is TGTGCCAGCGCGCGCCACGGACAGGGAGACGGCTACACCTTC. It translates to CASARHGQGDGYTF. This chain joins TRBV6-5 and TRBJ1-2, with TRBD1 identical over 8 bases. The CDR3 contains 14 residues. J was trimmed by 8 bases and V by 8 bases; bases with no gene match: 13. Germline CDR1 is MNHEY and CDR2 is SVGAGI.